The rows below give T cell receptor beta chains drawn from one sample of a study of cytomegalovirus exposure and HLA in healthy donors. The table came from immunoSEQ multiplex PCR; TCRdb's copy has only in-frame clones and leaves some out. The sample carries 95,000 to 150,000 clones, more than 55% recorded once. Sequencing was done on a sample of PBMCs. These receptors were taken from a man aged 18-30 years in good health and CMV-seronegative. Each CDR3 is given with its conserved first and last residue. D genes are given only for firm matches. Clone size is shown for a subset of rows, as once, few, many or a class of expanded clone.

abundance,j_gene,d_gene,v_gene,CDR3nt,CDR3aa
-,TRBJ2-7,-,TRBV27,TGTGCCAGCAGTACGACACACGAGCAGTACTTC,CASSTTHEQYF
-,TRBJ2-7,-,TRBV28,TGTGCCAGCAGCATCGGGGACATTTACACCTACGAGCAGTACTTC,CASSIGDIYTYEQYF
-,TRBJ1-2,TRBD1,TRBV5-4,TGTGCCAGCAGCGGGGCCGGACAGGCTACTTATGGCTACCCCTTC,CASSGAGQATYGYPF
few,TRBJ2-3,TRBD2,TRBV7-7,TGTGCCAGCTCCATTGTCCTAGCGGGCACAGATACGCAGTATTTT,CASSIVLAGTDTQYF
-,TRBJ1-1,-,TRBV6-6,TGTGCCAGGGTACCGGGGAACACTGAAGCTTTCTTT,CARVPGNTEAFF
-,TRBJ1-1,-,TRBV30,TGTGCCTGGAGGCTAGGAGTGGTCCAGCCGGTCCACACTGAAGCTTTCTTT,CAWRLGVVQPVHTEAFF
few,TRBJ1-2,-,TRBV6-5,TGTGCCAGCACCACGGGGGGCTATGGCTACACCTTC,CASTTGGYGYTF
few,TRBJ2-1,TRBD1,TRBV18,TGTGCCAGCTCAGCAGGGGGTCCGGTCAATGAGCAGTTCTTC,CASSAGGPVNEQFF
-,TRBJ2-3,TRBD1,TRBV19,TGTGCCAGTAGTGTGGACAGGGCAATCACAGATACGCAGTATTTT,CASSVDRAITDTQYF
-,TRBJ2-1,TRBD2,TRBV19,TGTGCCAGCAGCAACTTCGGGACGGGGGGGGATTACAATGAGCAGTTCTTC,CASSNFGTGGDYNEQFF
-,TRBJ2-1,-,TRBV28,TGTGCCAGCAGTTTTCCGGAGGCAGCCTACAATGAGCAGTTCTTC,CASSFPEAAYNEQFF
-,TRBJ2-1,-,TRBV23-1,TGCGCCAGCAGTCAACCTCCGGCTAGCAGCAATGAGCAGTTCTTC,CASSQPPASSNEQFF
-,TRBJ2-1,-,TRBV27,TGTGCCAGCACTAGGCAGCCCTACAATGAGCAGTTCTTC,CASTRQPYNEQFF
-,TRBJ1-1,-,TRBV7-2,TGTGCCAGTCAATGGGAGGTTCGGACTGAAGCTTTCTTT,CASQWEVRTEAFF
-,TRBJ1-1,-,TRBV6-5,TGTGCCAGCAGTTACTGGGGGGGGGCCACTGAAGCTTTCTTT,CASSYWGGATEAFF
-,TRBJ2-3,-,TRBV30,TGTGCCTGGAGTGTAGGGGCAGATACGCAGTATTTT,CAWSVGADTQYF
-,TRBJ2-1,-,TRBV4-2,TGTGCCAGCAGCCATGGTGGCGGAACCGCGTTCCTCTCCAATGAGCAGTTCTTC,CASSHGGGTAFLSNEQFF
few,TRBJ2-7,-,TRBV6-1,TGTGCCAGCAACAACTACGAGCAGTACTTC,CASNNYEQYF
-,TRBJ1-5,-,TRBV28,TGTGCCACACAAGTCGCAGGGAATATCGGCAATCAGCCCCAGCATTTT,CATQVAGNIGNQPQHF
-,TRBJ2-1,TRBD2,TRBV5-1,TGCGCCAGCAGACCCGCCCTTCTAGCGGGGGTATTCAATGAGCAGTTCTTC,CASRPALLAGVFNEQFF
few,TRBJ1-1,TRBD1,TRBV19,TGTGCCAGTAGTATTGATACAGGGGGAAGCACTGAAGCTTTCTTT,CASSIDTGGSTEAFF
-,TRBJ1-1,-,TRBV5-1,TGCGCCAGCAGTGGACTATCTGGCATGAACACTGAAGCTTTCTTT,CASSGLSGMNTEAFF
-,TRBJ2-2,-,TRBV5-1,TGCGCCAGCAGCTTGTGGCTTTCACCCCCCGACACCGGGGAGCTGTTTTTT,CASSLWLSPPDTGELFF
-,TRBJ1-5,-,TRBV29-1,TGCAGCGTTGCTTTAGCGGGGGGAGCTGGTCAGCCCCAGCATTTT,CSVALAGGAGQPQHF
-,TRBJ2-1,-,TRBV5-1,TGCGCCAGCAGCTTGCGTGCGGGGCTGTCCTACAATGAGCAGTTCTTC,CASSLRAGLSYNEQFF